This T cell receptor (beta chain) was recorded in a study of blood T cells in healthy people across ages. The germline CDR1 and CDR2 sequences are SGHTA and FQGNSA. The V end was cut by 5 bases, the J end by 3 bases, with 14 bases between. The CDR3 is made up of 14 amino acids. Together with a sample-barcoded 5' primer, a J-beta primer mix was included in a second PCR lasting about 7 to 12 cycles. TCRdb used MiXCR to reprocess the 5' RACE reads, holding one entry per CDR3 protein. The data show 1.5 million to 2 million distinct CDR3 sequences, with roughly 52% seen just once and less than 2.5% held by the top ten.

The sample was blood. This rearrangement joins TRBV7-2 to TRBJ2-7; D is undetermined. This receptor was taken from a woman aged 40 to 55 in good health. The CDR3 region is CASSPVKGFYEQYF. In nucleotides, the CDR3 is TGTGCCAGCAGCCCAGTTAAAGGTTTCTACGAGCAGTACTTC.